This record looks at one T cell receptor beta chain sequence and its context. Just one base apart from a much larger clone, this may be a read error. The data originate from a study of T cells after yellow fever vaccination. Study in general: SMART-Seq v4 Ultra Low Input prepared libraries from low-cell fractions.

Germline CDR1 reads SGHAT; CDR2 reads FQDESV (reference sequence). J lost 4 bases, V lost 2 bases, and 12 bases had no gene match. The CDR3 length is 18 residues. Making TCR cDNA involved 5'RACE template switching, which added UMIs and a universal primer site. TCRdb reprocessed the 5' RACE reads with MiXCR, giving one entry per CDR3 protein. The table lists 50,000 or so distinct CDR3 sequences, around 7% of them singletons. The sequenced sample was CD8+ T cells sorted from PBMCs, obtained around 15 days after the first yellow fever vaccination. The TCR originated in a man aged 18 to 30 who received the YFV17D yellow fever vaccine. The chain links TRBV11-1 to TRBJ2-5, with 11 bases that match TRBD2. CDR3 DNA: TGTGCCAGCAGCTTACCCCTAGCGGGGGGACATAACCGAGAGACCCAGTACTTC. As protein: CASSLPLAGGHNRETQYF. Looking up the rest from reference TRBV11-1 and TRBJ2-5 gives the full variable domain: EAEVAQSPRYKITEKSQAVAFWCDPISGHATLYWYRQILGQGPELLVQFQDESVVDDSQLPKDRFSAERLKGVDSTLKIQPAELGDSAMYLCASSLPLAGGHNRETQYFGPGTRLLVL.